This TCR beta chain came from a study of Ad26.COV2.S vaccination and SARS-CoV-2 variants. Treatment given: around 19 received Ad26.COV2.S at low or high dose, single or two shots; about five received placebo; per-sample allocation not given. Material that was analyzed had been drawn on day 63 after the first vaccine or placebo injection. An adult donor aged 18-55 years was enrolled in Boston. This CDR3 region has 15 residues. Per the germline V gene, CDR1 is WSHSY and CDR2 is SAAADI. V gave up 4 bases and J gave up 2 bases, with 13 bases separating them. Here immunoSEQ multiplex PCR was the method, and the copy in TCRdb shows in-frame clones only, minus some. The table records 380,000 or so clones, 83% of them present only once.

Material: peripheral blood, obtained in a trial of Ad26.COV2.S vaccine versus placebo. The J gene is TRBJ2-3, the V gene TRBV10-2; D is unclear. This receptor was taken from a person between 18 and 60 years old who received the Ad26.COV2.S COVID-19 vaccine or a placebo. The CDR3 spells CASSVSWRPTDTQYF. CDR3 DNA sequence: TGCGCCAGCAGTGTTAGCTGGCGACCCACAGATACGCAGTATTTT.